This is a list of T cell receptor beta chains from one sample in a study of T cell responses to AZD1222 COVID-19 vaccine. Assay: immunoSEQ multiplex PCR; the TCRdb copy retains only in-frame clones and omits some. The sample lists 150,000 to 200,000 clones; 85% to 95% were seen once. The starting material was peripheral blood, obtained on day 0 of AZD1222 vaccination. These receptors all come from an adult in good health. Each CDR3 is given with its conserved first and last residue. A D gene is named only where the DNA matches it firmly. Some rows have no size entry. The others give once, few or many, or a class for an expanded clone.

j_call clone_size d_call v_call cdr3_nt cdr3_aa
TRBJ2-2 many . TRBV14 TGTGCCAGCAGCCAAGTCCGGGGGCCTATCGGCGGGGAGCTGTTTTTT CASSQVRGPIGGELFF
TRBJ2-1 . . TRBV4-2 TGTGCCAGCAGCCAAGATCACAGCGGCACTCACAATGAGCAGTTCTTC CASSQDHSGTHNEQFF
TRBJ1-1 . . TRBV9 TGTGCCTCCCGCCCTGGAACTACCGGCACTGAAGCTTTCTTT CASRPGTTGTEAFF
TRBJ1-2 . . TRBV7-2 TGTGCCAGCAGCTCAGTAAGCAGGCTGGCCTACACCTTC CASSSVSRLAYTF
TRBJ2-2 . . TRBV11-2 TGTGCCAGCAGCTTTAACACAGGGAGTAGCACCGGGGAGCTGTTTTTT CASSFNTGSSTGELFF
TRBJ2-2 once TRBD1 TRBV28 TGTGCCAGCAGTTCGGGACAGGGCCACACCGGGGAGCTGTTTTTT CASSSGQGHTGELFF
TRBJ1-3 . TRBD1 TRBV5-5 TGTGCCAGCAGGTCGGGACAGGGCTTCACGTATTCTGGAAACACCATATATTTT CASRSGQGFTYSGNTIYF
TRBJ1-2 . . TRBV10-3 TGTGCCATCAGTGGAGGGTCCCCCTACTATGGCTACACCTTC CAISGGSPYYGYTF
TRBJ2-1 . TRBD2 TRBV13 TGTGCCAGCAGCGACGAGCGGGGCCACCACAATGAGCAGTTCTTC CASSDERGHHNEQFF
TRBJ1-1 . TRBD1 TRBV11-2 TGTGCCAGCAGCTTAACAGGGGGAAACACTGAAGCTTTCTTT CASSLTGGNTEAFF
TRBJ1-1 . TRBD1 TRBV19 TGTGCCAGTAGTAGGCAGGGGGATTTAATGAACACTGAAGCTTTCTTT CASSRQGDLMNTEAFF
TRBJ2-7 . TRBD1 TRBV27 TGTGCCAGCAGCTCCGGGACAGCAGCTTACGAGCAGTACTTC CASSSGTAAYEQYF
TRBJ2-3 . . TRBV19 TGTGCCAGTAGCCCGACAGGAACAGATACGCAGTATTTT CASSPTGTDTQYF
TRBJ1-4 . . TRBV7-3 TGTGCCAGCAGCATGGGAGGAGGGGCTGGTGAAAAACTGTTTTTT CASSMGGGAGEKLFF
TRBJ1-4 . . TRBV7-9 TGTGCCAGCAGCTCGTCGGAGGAACTGTTTTTT CASSSSEELFF
TRBJ1-1 . . TRBV6-5 TGTGCCAGCCCCACGGTGGGAATGAACACTGAAGCTTTCTTT CASPTVGMNTEAFF
TRBJ1-1 . . TRBV3-1/TRBV3-2 TGTGCCAGCAGCCCCGGGTCCCTGGTCACTGAAGCTTTCTTT CASSPGSLVTEAFF
TRBJ1-5 . . TRBV11-2 TGTGCCAGCAGCTTAGGCAGGGGAGGGAATCAGCCCCAGCATTTT CASSLGRGGNQPQHF
TRBJ2-2 . TRBD1 TRBV12-3/TRBV12-4 TGTGCCAGCAGCGGACAGGACACCGGGGAGCTGTTTTTT CASSGQDTGELFF
TRBJ1-1 . . TRBV18 TGTGCCAGCTCACCGACAGCCAAGAACACTGAAGCTTTCTTT CASSPTAKNTEAFF
TRBJ1-1 . . TRBV7-9 TGTGCCAGCAGCTCCGACACTACGGTTACTGAAGCTTTCTTT CASSSDTTVTEAFF
TRBJ2-2 . . TRBV5-1 TGCGCCAGCAGCTTCGGACAGACCGGGGAGCTGTTTTTT CASSFGQTGELFF
TRBJ1-6 . TRBD1 TRBV6-5 TGTGCCAGCACCGGACAGGGGGATTCACCCCTCCACTTT CASTGQGDSPLHF
TRBJ1-5 . TRBD1 TRBV10-3 TGTGCCATCAGCACAGGGGATGTCAATCAGCCCCAGCATTTT CAISTGDVNQPQHF
TRBJ1-5 . . TRBV28 TGTGCCAGCAGTTTAAGAGGTCAGCCCCAGCATTTT CASSLRGQPQHF
TRBJ1-5 . . TRBV2 TGTGCCAGCTCCGCTCGGGGAGGGGGCAATCAGCCCCAGCATTTT CASSARGGGNQPQHF
TRBJ2-7 once . TRBV18 TGTGCCAGCTCACCGCCACAGAGCTACGAGCAGTACTTC CASSPPQSYEQYF
TRBJ2-1 . TRBD1 TRBV28 TGTGCCAGCAGTTTGGGACAGGGTGGGAATGAGCAGTTCTTC CASSLGQGGNEQFF
TRBJ1-5 once . TRBV7-9 TGTGCCAGCAGCAATGGGGGGGGCCCAGGTGTTGGGGCCCAGCATTTT CASSNGGGPGVGAQHF
TRBJ2-3 . TRBD2 TRBV3-1/TRBV3-2 TGTGCCAGCAGCCTAGGGACTAGCTTTCTCTATGGGGAGGGAGATACGCAGTATTTT CASSLGTSFLYGEGDTQYF
TRBJ2-3 few TRBD1 TRBV7-9 TGTGCCAGCAGCTGGGGGAGACAGGGGGCTTCCCAAGGTGGTACGCAGTATTTT CASSWGRQGASQGGTQYF
TRBJ1-1 . TRBD1 TRBV11-3 TGTGCCAGCAGCCTCGGACAGGGCGAAGCTTTCTTT CASSLGQGEAFF
TRBJ1-5 . TRBD1 TRBV2 TGTGCCAGCGGGACAGGACCGAATCAGCCCCAGCATTTT CASGTGPNQPQHF
TRBJ1-1 . . TRBV7-2 TGTGCCAGCTCCCTTCGCGGGGGAAGGAACACTGAAGCTTTCTTT CASSLRGGRNTEAFF
TRBJ1-3 . . TRBV18 TGTGCCAGCTCACCACAGCGGGTCTCTGGAAACACCATATATTTT CASSPQRVSGNTIYF
TRBJ2-5 . TRBD1 TRBV15 TGTGCCACCAGCAGAGTGTGGTATGCGGGGACAGGGGAAGAGACCCAGTACTTC CATSRVWYAGTGEETQYF
TRBJ2-2 . . TRBV7-2 TGTGCCAGCAGCTTAGTTAGTTCGGGTACCGGGGAGCTGTTTTTT CASSLVSSGTGELFF
TRBJ1-2 . . TRBV6-2/TRBV6-3 TGTGCCAGCAGTTACCGCCGGGTTGGAAATGGCTACACCTTC CASSYRRVGNGYTF
TRBJ1-4 once TRBD1 TRBV28 TGTGCCACCCTCGGTTCTGGGGGGACAGGGGCCGGAGGTGAAAAACTGTTTTTT CATLGSGGTGAGGEKLFF
TRBJ1-2 . . TRBV5-6 TGTGCCAGCAGATATACAGGGTTGCGGGACTATGGCTACACCTTC CASRYTGLRDYGYTF
TRBJ1-3 . . TRBV19 TGTGCCAGTAGCGCGGCGGGGCTCGGAAACACCATATATTTT CASSAAGLGNTIYF
TRBJ1-5 . . TRBV18 TGTGCCAGCTCCGAGTCTGCTAATCAGCCCCAGCATTTT CASSESANQPQHF
TRBJ1-5 once . TRBV23-1 TGCGCCACCCTTAGTACCAGGGTAAATCAGCCCCAGCATTTT CATLSTRVNQPQHF
TRBJ1-4 . TRBD1 TRBV10-3 TGTGCCATCAGTGGGGGACAGGGGGCGCCGGCTAATGAAAAACTGTTTTTT CAISGGQGAPANEKLFF
TRBJ2-2 . TRBD2 TRBV5-4 TGTGCCAGCAGCCCGGGGGGGACGAACACCGGGGAGCTGTTTTTT CASSPGGTNTGELFF
TRBJ1-6 . . TRBV19 TGTGCCAGTAGTATGCGGGGGCTGAATTCACCCCTCCACTTT CASSMRGLNSPLHF
TRBJ1-2 . . TRBV3-1/TRBV3-2 TGTGCCAGCAGCCACGGGGTCCCCCCTATAGACTATGGCTACACCTTC CASSHGVPPIDYGYTF
TRBJ1-2 . TRBD1 TRBV24-1 TGTGCCACCGGGACAGGGCAGAACTATGGCTACACCTTC CATGTGQNYGYTF
TRBJ1-2 . . TRBV11-2 TGTGCCAGCAGCCAATACGCGAGGGCGGCAAACTATGGCTACACCTTC CASSQYARAANYGYTF
TRBJ1-1 once . TRBV9 TGTGCCAGCAGCGTAGAGAGTGTAAACACTGAAGCTTTCTTT CASSVESVNTEAFF
TRBJ2-3 . . TRBV7-9 TGTGCCAGCAGCTTCCATGGAGGGTTCACAGATACGCAGTATTTT CASSFHGGFTDTQYF
TRBJ1-4 once . TRBV6-5 TGTGCCAGCAGTTCCCGGGAAAAACTGTTTTTT CASSSREKLFF
TRBJ1-1 . . TRBV24-1 TGTGCCACCAGTGATTCAAGGGTAGCTTTCTTT CATSDSRVAFF
TRBJ2-2 . TRBD2 TRBV7-2 TGTGCCAGCAGCTTTGGACTAGCGGGAGTCACCGGGGAGCTGTTTTTT CASSFGLAGVTGELFF